This record covers a single TCR beta chain. Its antigen is currently unknown. With 60 Vbeta and 13 Jbeta primers, the PCR was carried out. Clones were sequenced by immunoSEQ multiplex PCR, and TCRdb holds only the in-frame ones, with some missing. The sample consists of some 170,000 clones, roughly 82% of them appearing once. These data are taken from a study of cytomegalovirus exposure and HLA in healthy donors. General study points: According to a later analysis, donors in an Asian-associated ancestry cluster reportedly had fewer N-insertions than the approximately 670-donor mean. As a later analysis showed, several of the most significant clusters appeared to be linked to common viral pathogens. Altogether, 150 or so TCR beta chains were recorded as cytomegalovirus-associated. Apart from CMV serostatus, no immune exposure information was available.

Germline loops: CDR1 SGHNT, CDR2 YYREEE (reference sequence). V lost 4 bases and J lost 1, with 11 bases in between. This CDR3 comprises 14 residues. The chain recombines TRBV5-4 with TRBJ2-5; the D gene is possibly TRBD1 (5 bases). The receptor was isolated from a woman in her fifties or sixties in good health and CMV-seropositive. The sequenced sample was PBMCs. CDR3 DNA sequence: TGTGCCAGCAGCAAGCAGGGTACCCAAGAGACCCAGTACTTC. It is translated as CASSKQGTQETQYF.